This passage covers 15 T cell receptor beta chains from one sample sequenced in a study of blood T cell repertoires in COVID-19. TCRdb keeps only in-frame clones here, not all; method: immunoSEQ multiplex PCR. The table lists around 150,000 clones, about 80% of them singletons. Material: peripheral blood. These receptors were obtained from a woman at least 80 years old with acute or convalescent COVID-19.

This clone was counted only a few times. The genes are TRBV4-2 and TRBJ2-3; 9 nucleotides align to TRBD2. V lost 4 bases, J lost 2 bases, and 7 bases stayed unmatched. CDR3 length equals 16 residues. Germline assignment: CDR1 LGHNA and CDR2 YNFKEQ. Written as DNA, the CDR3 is TGTGCCAGCAGCCCGCGGGCTAGCGGGGACACAGATACGCAGTATTTT. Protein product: CASSPRASGDTDTQYF.

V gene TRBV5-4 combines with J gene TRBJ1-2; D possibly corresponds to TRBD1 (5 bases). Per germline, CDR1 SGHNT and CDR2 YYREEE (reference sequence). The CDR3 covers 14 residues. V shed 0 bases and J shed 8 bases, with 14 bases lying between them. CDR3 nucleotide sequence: TGTGCCAGCAGCTTGGGTGGCGGGACTGGGGGCTACACCTTC. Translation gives CASSLGGGTGGYTF.

The CDR3 nucleotides read TGTGCCAGCAGCTCCACAGGGGGCGCCGGCTATGGCTACACCTTC. This sequence encodes CASSSTGGAGYGYTF. The chain employs TRBV7-9 and TRBJ1-2, with 9 nucleotides matching TRBD1. Losses at the gene ends were 4 bases for V and 4 bases for J; bases not matched to a gene: 7. Looked up from germline, CDR1 is SEHNR and CDR2 is FQNEAQ (reference sequence). The CDR3 is 15 residues long.

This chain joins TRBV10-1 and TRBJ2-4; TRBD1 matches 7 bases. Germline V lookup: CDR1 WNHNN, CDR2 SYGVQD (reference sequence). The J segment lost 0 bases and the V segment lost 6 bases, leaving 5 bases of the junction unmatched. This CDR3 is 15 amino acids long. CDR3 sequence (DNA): TGCGCCAGCAGCGAGGGACAGTTAGCCAAAAACATTCAGTACTTC. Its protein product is CASSEGQLAKNIQYF.

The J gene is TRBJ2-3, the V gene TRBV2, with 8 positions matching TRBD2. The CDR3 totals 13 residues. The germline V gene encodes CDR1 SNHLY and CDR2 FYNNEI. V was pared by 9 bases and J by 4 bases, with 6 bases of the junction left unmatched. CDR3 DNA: TGTGCCAGAATTAAGCGGGAGTCAGATACGCAGTATTTT. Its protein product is CARIKRESDTQYF.

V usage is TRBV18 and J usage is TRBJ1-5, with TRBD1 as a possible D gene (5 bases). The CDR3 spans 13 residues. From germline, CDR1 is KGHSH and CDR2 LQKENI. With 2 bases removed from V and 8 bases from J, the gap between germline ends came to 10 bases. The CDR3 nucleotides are TGTGCCAGCTCACCAGGGGGGTTTGAGCCCCAGCATTTT. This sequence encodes CASSPGGFEPQHF.

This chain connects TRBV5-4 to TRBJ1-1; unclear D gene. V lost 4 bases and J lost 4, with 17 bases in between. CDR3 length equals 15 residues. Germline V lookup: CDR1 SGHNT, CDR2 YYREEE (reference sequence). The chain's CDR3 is CASSPSNSVRTEAFF. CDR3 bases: TGTGCCAGCAGCCCAAGCAACAGTGTGCGCACTGAAGCTTTCTTT. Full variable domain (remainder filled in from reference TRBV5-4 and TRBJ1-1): ETGVTQSPTHLIKTRGQQVTLRCSSQSGHNTVSWYQQALGQGPQFIFQYYREEENGRGNFPPRFSGLQFPNYSSELNVNALELDDSALYLCASSPSNSVRTEAFFGQGTRLTVV.

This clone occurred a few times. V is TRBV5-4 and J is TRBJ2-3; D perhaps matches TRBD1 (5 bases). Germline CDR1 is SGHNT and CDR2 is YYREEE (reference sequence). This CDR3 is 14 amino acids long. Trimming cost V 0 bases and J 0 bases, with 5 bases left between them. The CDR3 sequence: CASSLDRSTDTQYF. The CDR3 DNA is TGTGCCAGCAGCTTGGACAGGAGCACAGATACGCAGTATTTT.

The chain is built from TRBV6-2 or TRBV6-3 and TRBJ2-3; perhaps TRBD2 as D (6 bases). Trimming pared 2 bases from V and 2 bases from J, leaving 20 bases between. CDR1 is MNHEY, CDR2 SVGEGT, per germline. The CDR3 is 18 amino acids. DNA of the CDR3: TGTGCCAGCAGTTACCCCCCGGGTATAGCGGTCTACACAGATACGCAGTATTTT. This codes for CASSYPPGIAVYTDTQYF.

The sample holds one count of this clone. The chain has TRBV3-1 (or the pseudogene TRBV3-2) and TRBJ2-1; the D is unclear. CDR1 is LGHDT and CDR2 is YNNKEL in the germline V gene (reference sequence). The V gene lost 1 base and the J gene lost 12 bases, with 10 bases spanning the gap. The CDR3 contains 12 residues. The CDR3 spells CASSQGSLWQFF. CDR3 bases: TGTGCCAGCAGCCAAGGGAGCTTGTGGCAGTTCTTC.

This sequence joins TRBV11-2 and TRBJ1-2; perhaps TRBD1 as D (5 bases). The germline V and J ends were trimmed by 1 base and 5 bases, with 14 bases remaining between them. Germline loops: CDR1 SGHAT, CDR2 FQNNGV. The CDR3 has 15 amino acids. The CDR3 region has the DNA TGTGCCAGCAGCTTAGGGTTGTGGGGCCCTTATGGCTACACCTTC. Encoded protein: CASSLGLWGPYGYTF.

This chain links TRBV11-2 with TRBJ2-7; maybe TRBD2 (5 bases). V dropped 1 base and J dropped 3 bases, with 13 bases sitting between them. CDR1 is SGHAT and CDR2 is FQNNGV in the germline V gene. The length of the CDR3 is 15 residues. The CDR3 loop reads CASSLAPTGIYEQYF. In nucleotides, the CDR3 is TGTGCCAGCAGCTTAGCCCCAACGGGGATCTACGAGCAGTACTTC.

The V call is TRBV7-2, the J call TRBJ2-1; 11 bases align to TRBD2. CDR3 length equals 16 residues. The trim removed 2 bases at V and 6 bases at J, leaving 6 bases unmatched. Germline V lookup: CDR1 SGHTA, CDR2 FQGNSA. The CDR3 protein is CASSLRSGRASNEQFF. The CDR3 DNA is TGTGCCAGCAGCTTACGTAGCGGGAGGGCCTCCAATGAGCAGTTCTTC. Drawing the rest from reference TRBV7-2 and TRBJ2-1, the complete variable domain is GAGVSQSPSNKVTEKGKDVELRCDPISGHTALYWYRQSLGQGLEFLIYFQGNSAPDKSGLPSDRFSAERTGGSVSTLTIQRTQQEDSAVYLCASSLRSGRASNEQFFGPGTRLTVL.

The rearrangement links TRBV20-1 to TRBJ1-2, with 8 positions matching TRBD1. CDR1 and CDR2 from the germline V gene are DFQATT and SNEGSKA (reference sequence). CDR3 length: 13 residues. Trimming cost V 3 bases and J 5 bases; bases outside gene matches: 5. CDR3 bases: TGCAGTGCTAGTCAGGACAGGGAATATGGCTACACCTTC. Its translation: CSASQDREYGYTF.

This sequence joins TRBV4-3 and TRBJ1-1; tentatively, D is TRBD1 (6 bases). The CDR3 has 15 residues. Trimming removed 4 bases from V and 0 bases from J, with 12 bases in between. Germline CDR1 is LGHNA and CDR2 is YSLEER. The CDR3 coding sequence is TGCGCCAGCAGCCGGCGGACAGACATGAACACTGAAGCTTTCTTT. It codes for CASSRRTDMNTEAFF.